This passage covers 21 T cell receptor beta chains from one sample sequenced in a study of blood T cell repertoires in COVID-19. Repertoires were generated with immunoSEQ multiplex PCR, while TCRdb's copy carries only in-frame clones and drops some. This sample has some 240,000 clones; approximately 90% occur once, and the top ten carry more than 0.7%. Sample: peripheral blood. The origin of the receptors is a man aged 55 to 70 with COVID-19, enrolled during active disease.

This chain uses TRBV14 with TRBJ1-1, with a weak D call TRBD1 (6 bases). V lost 4 bases, J lost 3 bases, and 18 bases lay in between. Germline-derived CDR1 and CDR2 are SGHDN and FVKESK. This CDR3 region has 16 residues. CDR3 nucleotides: TGTGCCAGCAGCCTACACCCGGCAGGGGTGTACACTGAAGCTTTCTTT. This codes for CASSLHPAGVYTEAFF.

This chain joins TRBV5-1 and TRBJ1-4; D uncertain. V shed 3 bases and J shed 5 bases, with 17 bases lying between them. The CDR3 has 16 amino acids. CDR1 is SGHRS and CDR2 is YFSETQ in the germline V gene. DNA of the CDR3: TGCGCCAGCAGCTCGTCGGGTGGCACGCTAAATGAAAAACTGTTTTTT. As protein: CASSSSGGTLNEKLFF.

The CDR3 nucleotides read TGTGCCAGGGAGACTGGACAAGGAAGTGGGTATGGCTACACCTTC. Amino acid sequence: CARETGQGSGYGYTF. The chain recombines TRBV2 with TRBJ1-2; a weak D match, TRBD1 (5 bases). CDR3 length equals 15 residues. V lost 9 bases to trimming and J lost 5 bases, with 22 bases between them. Germline values: CDR1 SNHLY, CDR2 FYNNEI.

The gene calls are TRBV4-3 and TRBJ1-1; D not resolved. From germline, CDR1 is LGHNA and CDR2 YSLEER. CDR3 length: 13 residues. V lost 3 bases and J 7 bases, leaving 12 bases between the germline ends. DNA of the CDR3: TGCGCCAGCAGCCAGACGGGGTGGAGTGAAGCTTTCTTT. Protein sequence: CASSQTGWSEAFF.

This clone occurred once. This chain connects TRBV5-1 to TRBJ2-3; the match to TRBD2 covers 10 bases. Trimming took 4 bases from V and 1 from J; bases not matched to a gene: 3. Germline-derived CDR1 and CDR2 are SGHRS and YFSETQ. CDR3 length: 15 amino acids. This CDR3 reads CASSPSGGGTDTQYF. The CDR3 coding sequence is TGCGCCAGCAGCCCCAGCGGGGGGGGCACAGATACGCAGTATTTT. Full variable domain (remainder filled in from reference TRBV5-1 and TRBJ2-3): KAGVTQTPRYLIKTRGQQVTLSCSPISGHRSVSWYQQTPGQGLQFLFEYFSETQRNKGNFPGRFSGRQFSNSRSEMNVSTLELGDSALYLCASSPSGGGTDTQYFGPGTRLTVL.

The CDR3 coding sequence is TGTGCCAGCAGTCCCCCCCTAGCGGGAAGATCCAATGAGCAGTTCTTC. Its translation: CASSPPLAGRSNEQFF. V is TRBV28 and J is TRBJ2-1; the match to TRBD2 covers 9 bases. CDR3 length equals 16 residues. J gave up 6 bases and V 5 bases, and 11 bases lay outside the gene matches. Germline V gene sequence: CDR1 MDHEN, CDR2 SYDVKM.

This rearrangement joins TRBV10-3 to TRBJ2-7; 11 bases map to TRBD2. The J segment lost 3 bases and the V segment lost 10 bases, leaving 5 bases of the junction unmatched. There are 13 residues in the CDR3. The germline V gene encodes CDR1 ENHRY and CDR2 SYGVKD. DNA for the CDR3: TGTGCCACCGCCGGGACTAGCGGCTACGAGCAGTACTTC. It yields the protein CATAGTSGYEQYF.

The V call is TRBV5-4, the J call TRBJ2-7, with D maybe TRBD1 (6 bases). V was shortened by 4 bases and J by 2 bases, with 13 bases between the two germline ends. Germline CDR1 SGHNT, CDR2 YYREEE (reference sequence). The CDR3 is 14 amino acids. Here the CDR3 reads CASSPMGQTYEQYF. The CDR3 DNA reads as TGTGCCAGCAGCCCCATGGGACAAACCTACGAGCAGTACTTC.

The chain employs TRBV14 and TRBJ1-6; 9 nucleotides match TRBD1. The germline V gene encodes CDR1 SGHDN and CDR2 FVKESK. This CDR3 has 15 residues. With V trimmed by 3 bases and J by 7 bases, 4 bases remained unmatched. CDR3 bases: TGTGCCAGCAGCCAGCTAGACAGGGGGAATTCACCCCTCCACTTT. Its protein is CASSQLDRGNSPLHF.

This rearrangement joins TRBV21-1 to TRBJ1-1. TRBV21-1 is termed a pseudogene. The CDR3 totals 16 residues. CDR3 coding DNA: TGTGCCAGCACCCCCCGTGATATAGCAAGGAACACTGAAGCTTTCTTT. Residues: CASTPRDIARNTEAFF.

V is TRBV2 and J is TRBJ2-2, with D perhaps TRBD1 (6 bases). From germline, CDR1 is SNHLY and CDR2 FYNNEI. V was trimmed by 7 bases and J by 2 bases, leaving 11 bases between them. The CDR3 contains 14 residues. The CDR3 coding sequence is TGTGCCAGCACCCGGGACACAAACACCGGGGAGCTGTTTTTT. It yields the protein CASTRDTNTGELFF. The whole variable domain, filled in from reference TRBV2 and TRBJ2-2, reads EPEVTQTPSHQVTQMGQEVILRCVPISNHLYFYWYRQILGQKVEFLVSFYNNEISEKSEIFDDQFSVERPDGSNFTLKIRSTKLEDSAMYFCASTRDTNTGELFFGEGSRLTVL.

The chain uses TRBV11-1 and TRBJ2-1, with TRBD1 matching over 8 bases. CDR1 and CDR2 (germline): SGHAT, FQDESV (reference sequence). This CDR3 is 16 amino acids long. V dropped 5 bases and J dropped 5; count of bases not matched to a gene: 11. The CDR3 sequence: CASSLWTGPEHNEQFF. The CDR3 DNA follows: TGTGCCAGCAGCCTATGGACAGGGCCGGAGCACAATGAGCAGTTCTTC.

The gene calls are TRBV18 and TRBJ1-2, with D maybe TRBD1 (5 bases). This CDR3 has 15 residues. The V end lost 3 bases, the J end lost 0 bases, and 11 bases lay between the germline ends. Per germline, CDR1 KGHSH and CDR2 LQKENI. The CDR3 DNA is TGTGCCAGCTCACCCGGGACTGCAGCTAACTATGGCTACACCTTC. Translation gives CASSPGTAANYGYTF.

The rearrangement uses TRBV14 and TRBJ1-6; 9 positions match TRBD1. After removal of 3 bases from V and 5 bases from J, the junction contained 8 bases not matched to a gene. The CDR3 sequence is 17 residues long. CDR1 and CDR2 from the germline V gene are SGHDN and FVKESK. This CDR3 is CASSQVQGAHHNSPLHF. In nucleotides, the CDR3 is TGTGCCAGCAGCCAGGTACAGGGGGCGCATCATAATTCACCCCTCCACTTT.

On this clone: This CDR3 is also generated by other DNA sequences in the sample. The rearrangement joins TRBV18 to TRBJ2-2; possibly TRBD2 for D (6 bases). The germline V gene has CDR1 KGHSH and CDR2 LQKENI. The length of the CDR3 is 15 residues. V shed 3 bases and J shed 3 bases, with 11 bases lying between them. CDR3 nucleotide sequence: TGTGCCAGCTCACCCCGGGACTCCGACACCGGGGAGCTGTTTTTT. Its translation: CASSPRDSDTGELFF.

The chain carries TRBV19 and TRBJ2-2; 7 positions agree with TRBD1. The V gene's germline CDR1 is LNHDA and CDR2 SQIVND (reference sequence). The CDR3 loop spans 18 amino acids. Losses at the gene ends were 5 bases for V and 0 bases for J; bases not matched to a gene: 12. The CDR3 loop is CASSAIPGQRANTGELFF. CDR3 in DNA: TGTGCCAGTAGTGCGATCCCGGGACAGCGCGCGAACACCGGGGAGCTGTTTTTT.

The chain recombines TRBV5-1 with TRBJ2-1; TRBD2 might be the D (6 bases). Looked up from germline, CDR1 is SGHRS and CDR2 is YFSETQ. V shed 7 bases and J shed 7 bases, with 15 bases lying between them. The CDR3 has 13 amino acids. Here the CDR3 reads CASAPGDGNEQFF. For the CDR3, the DNA is TGCGCCAGCGCCCCGGGGGATGGGAATGAGCAGTTCTTC. The entire variable domain, with the rest obtained from reference TRBV5-1 and TRBJ2-1, is as follows: KAGVTQTPRYLIKTRGQQVTLSCSPISGHRSVSWYQQTPGQGLQFLFEYFSETQRNKGNFPGRFSGRQFSNSRSEMNVSTLELGDSALYLCASAPGDGNEQFFGPGTRLTVL.

This chain connects TRBV28 to TRBJ1-5, with D maybe TRBD1 (5 bases). The CDR3 is 14 residues long. The V gene lost 6 bases and the J gene lost 3 bases, with 12 bases spanning the gap. Germline values: CDR1 MDHEN, CDR2 SYDVKM. CDR3 DNA sequence: TGTGCCAGCAGGGTGGGGGGAACCAATCAGCCCCAGCATTTT. This sequence encodes CASRVGGTNQPQHF.

This clone was seen just once. The V gene is TRBV6-6, the J gene TRBJ2-7; possibly TRBD1 for D (5 bases). This CDR3 is 15 amino acids long. Looked up from germline, CDR1 is MNHNY and CDR2 is SVGAGI (reference sequence). V gave up 0 bases and J gave up 2 bases, with 11 bases separating them. The CDR3: CASSYSAGKAYEQYF. The CDR3 DNA follows: TGTGCCAGCAGTTACTCAGCAGGGAAGGCCTACGAGCAGTACTTC.

This chain joins TRBV28 and TRBJ2-1; 8 bases fit TRBD2. The CDR3 extends over 15 amino acids. V shed 5 bases, J shed 2 bases, and the junction held 5 bases outside the gene matches. CDR1 MDHEN and CDR2 SYDVKM come from the germline V gene. Here the CDR3 reads CASSRTSPTYNEQFF. In DNA, the CDR3 is TGTGCCAGCAGTCGGACTAGCCCTACCTACAATGAGCAGTTCTTC.

This sequence joins TRBV5-1 and TRBJ1-1; 10 bases agree with TRBD1. The CDR3 consists of 13 residues. Germline trimming cut 1 base from V and 10 bases from J; bases unmatched to any gene: 4. The germline V gene has CDR1 SGHRS and CDR2 YFSETQ. The CDR3 nucleotides read TGCGCCAGCAGCTTGAGACAGGGGGCGGTAGCTTTCTTT. Its translation is CASSLRQGAVAFF. Supplemented by reference TRBV5-1 and TRBJ1-1, the full variable domain reads KAGVTQTPRYLIKTRGQQVTLSCSPISGHRSVSWYQQTPGQGLQFLFEYFSETQRNKGNFPGRFSGRQFSNSRSEMNVSTLELGDSALYLCASSLRQGAVAFFGQGTRLTVV.